This passage covers 18 T cell receptor beta chains from one sample sequenced in a study of T cell responses to AZD1222 COVID-19 vaccine. Sequencing was performed with immunoSEQ multiplex PCR; in TCRdb, only in-frame clones are kept and a portion is missing. The data contain some 190,000 clones, 88% of them seen just once; the ten biggest clones take up 7.7%. Sample: peripheral blood, taken on day 0 of AZD1222 vaccination. These TCRs come from an adult in good health.

This clone has a single count. This rearrangement joins TRBV5-6 to TRBJ1-6; no reliable D call. Germline values: CDR1 SGHDT, CDR2 YYEEEE. CDR3 length: 15 amino acids. Trimming cost V 3 bases and J 0 bases, with 7 bases left between them. CDR3 sequence: CASSWKSSYNSPLHF. The CDR3 DNA reads TGTGCCAGCAGCTGGAAGAGCTCCTATAATTCACCCCTCCACTTT.

Only a few counts were recorded for this clone. V gene TRBV27 combines with J gene TRBJ1-6; no firm D call. This CDR3 region has 13 residues. Germline V gives CDR1 MNHEY, CDR2 SMNVEV (reference sequence). Trimming took 8 bases from V and 7 from J, leaving 12 bases between them. This chain's CDR3 is CASQRGVNSPLHF. CDR3 bases: TGTGCCAGCCAACGTGGGGTGAATTCACCCCTCCACTTT.

The rearrangement joins TRBV7-2 to TRBJ1-1; possible D gene TRBD1, 6 bases. Trimming removed 1 base from V and 2 bases from J, with 11 bases in between. The germline gives CDR1 SGHTA, CDR2 FQGNSA. The CDR3 totals 15 residues. CDR3 protein: CASSLVAQGNTEAFF. In DNA, the CDR3 is TGTGCCAGCAGCTTAGTAGCACAGGGCAACACTGAAGCTTTCTTT.

This clone appeared a single time. V is TRBV9 and J is TRBJ2-5; TRBD2 matches at 10 bases. The CDR3 length is 16 residues. CDR1 is SGDLS and CDR2 is YYNGEE in the germline V gene. The V gene end was trimmed by 4 bases and the J gene end by 5 bases; junction bases not matched to a gene: 11. The CDR3 protein is CASSSQAGGPLETQYF. In DNA, the CDR3 is TGTGCCAGCAGCTCCCAAGCGGGGGGGCCGTTGGAGACCCAGTACTTC.

The DNA of the CDR3 is TGTGCCAGCAGTTACTCGCCAGGGAGCACTGAAGCTTTCTTT. Residues: CASSYSPGSTEAFF. This chain links TRBV6-2 or TRBV6-3 with TRBJ1-1; TRBD1 might be the D (5 bases). Trimming removed 0 bases from V and 4 bases from J, with 9 bases in between. CDR3 length: 14 residues. The V gene's germline CDR1 is MNHEY and CDR2 SVGEGT.

The rearrangement joins TRBV6-2 or TRBV6-3 to TRBJ1-1, with TRBD1 matching 9 bases. J was trimmed by 2 bases and V by 2 bases; bases with no gene match: 9. In germline, CDR1 is MNHEY, CDR2 SVGEGT. The CDR3 runs to 17 residues. The CDR3 coding sequence is TGTGCCAGCAGTTACCTCGGACAGGGGAGGGGTAACACTGAAGCTTTCTTT. Protein product: CASSYLGQGRGNTEAFF.

This clone was counted once. V is TRBV7-2 and J is TRBJ2-5, with 8 bases lining up with TRBD2. The germline CDR1 and CDR2 sequences are SGHTA and FQGNSA. The CDR3 consists of 15 residues. With V trimmed by 5 bases and J by 5 bases, 10 bases remained unmatched. CDR3 in amino acids: CASSPRAGGVETQYF. The DNA of the CDR3 is TGTGCCAGCAGCCCTCGGGCGGGGGGTGTGGAGACCCAGTACTTC.

Here the CDR3 reads CASSPRMGERPEAFF. In DNA form, the CDR3 reads TGTGCCAGCTCACCACGGATGGGCGAGAGGCCTGAAGCTTTCTTT. The chain recombines TRBV18 with TRBJ1-1, with D unclear. Trimming shortened V by 1 base and J by 6 bases, and 15 bases separated the two germline ends. In germline, CDR1 is KGHSH, CDR2 LQKENI. CDR3 size: 15 residues.

The rearrangement links TRBV6-5 to TRBJ2-7; 7 bases agree with TRBD1. The CDR3 is 13 residues long. The V gene end was trimmed by 6 bases and the J gene end by 7 bases; junction bases not matched to a gene: 9. Germline CDR1 MNHEY, CDR2 SVGAGI. CDR3: CASRKTGEREQYF. In nucleotides, the CDR3 is TGTGCCAGCAGGAAAACAGGGGAGAGGGAGCAGTACTTC.

The chain links TRBV19 to TRBJ2-7; 7 nucleotides agree with TRBD1. V lost 4 bases and J lost 2; bases outside the gene matches: 5. This CDR3 region has 14 residues. Germline lookup yields CDR1 LNHDA and CDR2 SQIVND (reference sequence). The CDR3 DNA reads as TGTGCCAGTAGTAGCCCGGGACAGACCTACGAGCAGTACTTC. This translates into CASSSPGQTYEQYF.

This rearrangement joins TRBV19 to TRBJ1-5; the D gene is possibly TRBD1 (5 bases). CDR3 length equals 14 residues. CDR1 is LNHDA and CDR2 is SQIVND in the germline V gene (reference sequence). V gave up 6 bases and J gave up 4 bases, with 13 bases separating them. This CDR3 is CASSPTGDNQPQHF. The CDR3, as DNA: TGTGCCAGTAGCCCTACAGGAGATAATCAGCCCCAGCATTTT.

V and J are TRBV28 and TRBJ2-1; D is uncertain. This CDR3 spans 16 amino acids. Trimming shortened V by 2 bases and J by 0 bases, and 11 bases separated the two germline ends. CDR1 and CDR2 from the germline V gene are MDHEN and SYDVKM. The CDR3 nucleotides read TGTGCCAGCAGTTTACGTTCCGGGTACTCCTACAATGAGCAGTTCTTC. Translating gives CASSLRSGYSYNEQFF. Filled out from reference TRBV28 and TRBJ2-1, the complete variable domain reads DVKVTQSSRYLVKRTGEKVFLECVQDMDHENMFWYRQDPGLGLRLIYFSYDVKMKEKGDIPEGYSVSREKKERFSLILESASTNQTSMYLCASSLRSGYSYNEQFFGPGTRLTVL.

This clone was detected only a few times. The rearrangement joins TRBV15 to TRBJ2-2; TRBD1 aligns across 8 bases. Trimming at V came to 4 bases and at J to 5 bases, leaving 3 bases not matched to a gene. This CDR3 is built from 14 residues. The germline V gene has CDR1 LNHNV and CDR2 YYDKDF (reference sequence). The CDR3 here is CATSTYRGTGELFF. The DNA for the CDR3 is TGTGCCACCAGCACCTACAGGGGGACCGGGGAGCTGTTTTTT.

V is TRBV5-1 and J is TRBJ1-2, with 10 bases aligning to TRBD1. The CDR3 spans 14 residues. V was pared by 4 bases and J by 6 bases, with 6 bases of the junction left unmatched. The V gene's germline CDR1 is SGHRS and CDR2 YFSETQ. The CDR3 DNA sequence: TGCGCCAGCAGCCCCGACAGGGGGCGGGATGGCTACACCTTC. Residues: CASSPDRGRDGYTF.

This chain connects TRBV7-2 to TRBJ2-1; 10 bases line up with TRBD2. The CDR3 spans 15 residues. Per the germline V gene, CDR1 is SGHTA and CDR2 is FQGNSA. With V trimmed by 4 bases and J by 9 bases, 9 bases remained unmatched. This chain's CDR3 is CASSSLAGGMGEQFF. CDR3 DNA: TGTGCCAGCAGCTCCTTAGCGGGGGGAATGGGTGAGCAGTTCTTC.

About this clone: At one end, the junction sequence differs from germline, possibly due to a read error. The rearrangement uses TRBV2 and TRBJ2-7; TRBD1 matches 11 bases. The CDR3 totals 14 residues. CDR1 and CDR2 from the germline V gene are SNHLY and FYNNEI. CDR3 nucleotides: TGTGCCAGCAGTTCCGGGACAGGGGGACGTCAAGAACCCTTC. Translation gives CASSSGTGGRQEPF.

The CDR3 protein is CAISGLGQGLSYEQYF. For the CDR3, the DNA is TGTGCCATCAGTGGCCTAGGACAGGGGCTCTCCTACGAGCAGTACTTC. The chain joins TRBV10-3 to TRBJ2-7; 9 bases align to TRBD1. There are 16 residues in the CDR3. Germline CDR1 is ENHRY and CDR2 is SYGVKD. V shed 4 bases and J 0 bases; nucleotides not matched to a gene: 7.

V gene TRBV10-3 combines with J gene TRBJ2-7; D perhaps matches TRBD2 (5 bases). Trimming shortened V by 0 bases and J by 5 bases, and 11 bases separated the two germline ends. Looked up from germline, CDR1 is ENHRY and CDR2 is SYGVKD. This CDR3 spans 14 amino acids. The CDR3 sequence is CAISESPGLDEQYF. CDR3 nucleotides: TGTGCCATCAGTGAGTCACCGGGATTGGACGAGCAGTACTTC.